These 10 T cell receptor beta chains were all obtained from the same sample, sequenced in a study of T cell changes during pregnancy in multiple sclerosis. Assay: immunoSEQ multiplex PCR; the TCRdb copy retains only in-frame clones and omits some. Altogether some 80,000 clones are present, 89% being singletons, with the ten largest covering more than 0.8%. The sample was peripheral blood, taken in the first trimester of pregnancy. These receptors were collected from a female donor in good health, enrolled as a control in a pregnancy study.

This chain joins TRBV7-2 and TRBJ1-6, with 11 bases matching TRBD1. CDR3 size: 15 residues. Germline V gene lookup returns CDR1 SGHTA and CDR2 FQGNSA. J was trimmed by 13 bases and V by 1 base; bases with no gene match: 6. CDR3: CASSLVGTGGEPLHF. CDR3 sequence (DNA): TGTGCCAGCAGCTTAGTGGGGACAGGGGGGGAGCCCCTCCACTTT.

The chain's CDR3 is CATSRDPRERSNQPQHF. The CDR3 DNA reads as TGTGCCACCAGCAGAGATCCCAGGGAACGTAGCAATCAGCCCCAGCATTTT. The gene calls are TRBV15 and TRBJ1-5, with D possibly TRBD1 on 5 matching bases. The ends were cut back, 0 bases at V and 0 bases at J, with 12 bases in the middle. Germline loops: CDR1 LNHNV, CDR2 YYDKDF (reference sequence). This CDR3 has 17 residues.

The V gene is TRBV5-1, the J gene TRBJ2-1, with 8 bases identical to TRBD1. The CDR3 is 15 residues long. V shed 4 bases and J 8 bases; nucleotides not matched to a gene: 11. CDR1 is SGHRS and CDR2 is YFSETQ in the germline V gene. The CDR3 here is CASSMGQAGLDEQFF. CDR3 nucleotides: TGCGCCAGCAGCATGGGACAGGCTGGTTTGGATGAGCAGTTCTTC.

This chain connects TRBV28 to TRBJ2-7, with 8 bases that match TRBD1. Germline V CDR1 and CDR2: MDHEN, SYDVKM. V lost 6 bases and J lost 7; bases outside the gene matches: 11. This CDR3 region has 14 residues. The DNA of the CDR3 is TGTGCCAGCAGGGGGGCCGGGACAGGTGGTGAGCAGTACTTC. Encoded protein: CASRGAGTGGEQYF.

J is TRBJ1-4 and V is TRBV5-8, with unresolved D. This CDR3 is 16 amino acids long. Trimming cost V 2 bases and J 0 bases, with 11 bases left between them. Germline values: CDR1 SGHTS, CDR2 YDEGEE. CDR3 protein: CASSLVLVATNEKLFF. CDR3 nucleotides: TGTGCCAGCAGCTTAGTTCTAGTCGCAACTAATGAAAAACTGTTTTTT.

V and J are TRBV7-2 and TRBJ2-3; tentative D call: TRBD1 (6 bases). Germline CDR1 reads SGHTA; CDR2 reads FQGNSA. The CDR3 sequence is 14 residues long. V shed 0 bases and J shed 5 bases, with 9 bases lying between them. The CDR3 sequence is CASSLAGAVDTQYF. CDR3 coding DNA: TGTGCCAGCAGCTTAGCGGGGGCAGTAGATACGCAGTATTTT.

The genes are TRBV5-6 and TRBJ2-5; the D gene is possibly TRBD2 (6 bases). Trimming pared 5 bases from V and 4 bases from J, leaving 12 bases between. The CDR3 runs 13 residues. Germline assignment: CDR1 SGHDT and CDR2 YYEEEE. The CDR3 spells CASRAVGGETQYF. CDR3 DNA: TGTGCCAGCAGGGCAGTCGGGGGAGAGACCCAGTACTTC. The full variable domain, with the rest looked up from reference TRBV5-6 and TRBJ2-5, is DAGVTQSPTHLIKTRGQQVTLRCSPKSGHDTVSWYQQALGQGPQFIFQYYEEEERQRGNFPDRFSGHQFPNYSSELNVNALLLGDSALYLCASRAVGGETQYFGPGTRLLVL.

The rearrangement links TRBV6-6 to TRBJ1-6, with D possibly TRBD1 on 5 matching bases. CDR3 length equals 12 residues. The germline V gene encodes CDR1 MNHNY and CDR2 SVGAGI (reference sequence). V lost 6 bases and J 13 bases, leaving 13 bases between the germline ends. CDR3 region: CASSTQGYPLHF. The CDR3, as DNA: TGTGCCAGCAGCACTCAGGGTTATCCCCTCCACTTT.

This rearrangement joins TRBV19 to TRBJ1-3, with TRBD1 matching 9 bases. The ends lost 2 bases at V and 8 bases at J; junction bases unmatched: 10. Germline CDR1 LNHDA, CDR2 SQIVND (reference sequence). The CDR3 runs to 16 residues. CDR3 in amino acids: CASSILPGQGSHTIYF. CDR3 in DNA: TGTGCCAGTAGTATACTGCCGGGACAGGGTAGCCACACCATATATTTT. The whole variable domain, filled in from reference TRBV19 and TRBJ1-3, reads DGGITQSPKYLFRKEGQNVTLSCEQNLNHDAMYWYRQDPGQGLRLIYYSQIVNDFQKGDIAEGYSVSREKKESFPLTVTSAQKNPTAFYLCASSILPGQGSHTIYFGEGSWLTVV.

The CDR3 spells CASSLGGPTEAFF. The CDR3 DNA is TGTGCCAGCAGCTTGGGGGGGCCCACTGAAGCTTTCTTT. This chain joins TRBV11-2 and TRBJ1-1; tentatively, D is TRBD1 (6 bases). Per the germline V gene, CDR1 is SGHAT and CDR2 is FQNNGV. V was trimmed by 3 bases and J by 4 bases, leaving 9 bases between them. This CDR3 has 13 residues. Together with reference TRBV11-2 and TRBJ1-1, the CDR3 gives the full variable domain: EAGVAQSPRYKIIEKRQSVAFWCNPISGHATLYWYQQILGQGPKLLIQFQNNGVVDDSQLPKDRFSAERLKGVDSTLKIQPAKLEDSAVYLCASSLGGPTEAFFGQGTRLTVV.